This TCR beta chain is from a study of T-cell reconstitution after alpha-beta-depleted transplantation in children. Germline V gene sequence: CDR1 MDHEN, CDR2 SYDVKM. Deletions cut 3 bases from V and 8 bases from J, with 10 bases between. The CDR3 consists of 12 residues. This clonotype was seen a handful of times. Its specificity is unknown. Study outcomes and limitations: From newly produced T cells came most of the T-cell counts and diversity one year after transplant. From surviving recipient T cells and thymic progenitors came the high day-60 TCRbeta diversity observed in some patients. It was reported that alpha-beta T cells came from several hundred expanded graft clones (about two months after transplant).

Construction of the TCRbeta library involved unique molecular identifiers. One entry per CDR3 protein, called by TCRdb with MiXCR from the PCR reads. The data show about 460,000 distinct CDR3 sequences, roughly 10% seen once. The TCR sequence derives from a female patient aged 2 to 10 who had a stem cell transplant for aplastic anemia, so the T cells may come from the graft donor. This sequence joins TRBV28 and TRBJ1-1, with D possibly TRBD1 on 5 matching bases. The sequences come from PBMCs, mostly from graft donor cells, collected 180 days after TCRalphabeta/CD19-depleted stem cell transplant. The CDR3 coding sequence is TGTGCCAGCAGTTTTCTAAGACAGGAAGCTTTCTTT. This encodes CASSFLRQEAFF.